The 20 T cell receptor beta chains given below trace back to one sample, sequenced in a study of T cells after somatic rescue of genetic block. Measured with immunoSEQ multiplex PCR; TCRdb has only the in-frame clones, and not every one. The table records about 120,000 clones, about 89% of them present only once. Specimen: peripheral blood mononuclear cells (PBMCs). These receptors all stem from a woman aged 18-35 years.

The chain links TRBV7-2 to TRBJ1-1, with 8 bases lining up with TRBD1. There are 15 residues in the CDR3. J gave up 3 bases and V 5 bases, and 8 bases lay outside the gene matches. CDR1 and CDR2 (germline): SGHTA, FQGNSA. CDR3 region: CASSKGTGQDTEAFF. In DNA form, the CDR3 reads TGTGCCAGCAGCAAAGGGACGGGACAGGACACTGAAGCTTTCTTT.

The count of this clone is one. V usage is TRBV20-1 and J usage is TRBJ2-1; D gene uncertain. CDR3 length: 11 amino acids. V lost 3 bases, J lost 8 bases, and 8 bases lay in between. Per germline, CDR1 DFQATT and CDR2 SNEGSKA (reference sequence). The DNA for the CDR3 is TGCAGTGCTAGCGGCCCTCATGAGCAGTTCTTC. Encoded protein: CSASGPHEQFF.

V is TRBV27 and J is TRBJ2-7; TRBD1 is a possible D gene (6 bases). Between the trimmed V and J ends, which lost 4 bases and 0 bases, there was a span of 13 bases. Germline assignment: CDR1 MNHEY and CDR2 SMNVEV (reference sequence). The CDR3 is made up of 15 amino acids. DNA of the CDR3: TGTGCCAGCAGTTCCCGACGGACAGTCTCCTACGAGCAGTACTTC. Translating it yields CASSSRRTVSYEQYF.

The table lists this clone with a few counts. The chain recombines TRBV12-5 with TRBJ1-1; maybe TRBD1 (5 bases). This CDR3 has 16 amino acids. Germline V gene lookup returns CDR1 LGHNT and CDR2 FRNRAP. V was shortened by 10 bases and J by 1 base, with 22 bases between the two germline ends. The CDR3 sequence is CATDRGPGTKNTEAFF. The DNA of the CDR3 is TGTGCTACCGATCGGGGACCAGGGACTAAGAACACTGAAGCTTTCTTT.

This sequence joins TRBV7-9 and TRBJ2-1; 10 bases map to TRBD1. The V gene end was trimmed by 3 bases and the J gene end by 6 bases; junction bases not matched to a gene: 5. This CDR3 is 15 amino acids long. Germline CDR1 SEHNR, CDR2 FQNEAQ (reference sequence). Written as DNA, the CDR3 is TGTGCCAGCAGCTTCCCGGGACAGGGGAGCAATGAGCAGTTCTTC. This sequence encodes CASSFPGQGSNEQFF. Full variable domain (outside the CDR3, taken from reference TRBV7-9 and TRBJ2-1): DTGVSQNPRHKITKRGQNVTFRCDPISEHNRLYWYRQTLGQGPEFLTYFQNEAQLEKSRLLSDRFSAERPKGSFSTLEIQRTEQGDSAMYLCASSFPGQGSNEQFFGPGTRLTVL.

The J gene is TRBJ1-1, the V gene TRBV7-9; D uncertain. Germline V gives CDR1 SEHNR, CDR2 FQNEAQ (reference sequence). The V end lost 2 bases, the J end lost 7 bases, and 11 bases lay between the germline ends. The CDR3 consists of 13 residues. The CDR3 region has the DNA TGTGCCAGCAGCTTAAATGCGGGCCTTGAAGCTTTCTTT. The encoded protein is CASSLNAGLEAFF.

This rearrangement joins TRBV5-1 to TRBJ2-3; 12 positions agree with TRBD1. The CDR3 sequence is 17 residues long. V trimming: 3 bases; J trimming: 5 bases; junction bases outside the gene matches: 10. The germline gives CDR1 SGHRS, CDR2 YFSETQ. Written as DNA, the CDR3 is TGCGCCAGCAGCTCGGGGGACAGGGGGCTATTGAGAGATACGCAGTATTTT. Encoded protein: CASSSGDRGLLRDTQYF.

The chain carries TRBV5-1 and TRBJ2-5, with a weak D call TRBD2 (5 bases). V lost 0 bases and J 4 bases, leaving 13 bases between the germline ends. This CDR3 region has 15 residues. Germline V gives CDR1 SGHRS, CDR2 YFSETQ. The DNA for the CDR3 is TGCGCCAGCAGCTTGGAACTGGGAACTAGAGAGACCCAGTACTTC. This encodes CASSLELGTRETQYF. Combining the CDR3 with reference TRBV5-1 and TRBJ2-5 gives the whole variable domain KAGVTQTPRYLIKTRGQQVTLSCSPISGHRSVSWYQQTPGQGLQFLFEYFSETQRNKGNFPGRFSGRQFSNSRSEMNVSTLELGDSALYLCASSLELGTRETQYFGPGTRLLVL.

Details on this clone: The identical CDR3 is also encoded by other nucleotide sequences in the sample. This chain links TRBV18 with TRBJ1-1; D is unresolved. Germline V gene data show CDR1 as KGHSH and CDR2 as LQKENI. The V end lost 0 bases, the J end lost 0 bases, and 5 bases lay between the germline ends. The CDR3 spans 14 residues. The CDR3 DNA follows: TGTGCCAGCTCACCACCCTCGGTGAACACTGAAGCTTTCTTT. Protein product: CASSPPSVNTEAFF. Looking up the rest from reference TRBV18 and TRBJ1-1 gives the full variable domain: NAGVMQNPRHLVRRRGQEARLRCSPMKGHSHVYWYRQLPEEGLKFMVYLQKENIIDESGMPKERFSAEFPKEGPSILRIQQVVRGDSAAYFCASSPPSVNTEAFFGQGTRLTVV.

CDR3 nucleotide sequence: TGCGCCAGCAGCTTCGGTGTCCCGGAGCCCTACGAGCAGTACTTC. Encoded protein: CASSFGVPEPYEQYF. The rearrangement joins TRBV5-1 to TRBJ2-7, with unresolved D. Looked up from germline, CDR1 is SGHRS and CDR2 is YFSETQ. The CDR3 contains 15 residues. Trimming took off 2 bases at V and 2 bases at J, with 14 bases between the two ends.

The chain carries TRBV6-6 and TRBJ2-7; TRBD1 matches at 7 bases. CDR1 and CDR2 from the germline V gene are MNHNY and SVGAGI (reference sequence). J gave up 6 bases and V 6 bases, and 11 bases lay outside the gene matches. This CDR3 region has 14 residues. CDR3: CASRVFRDRAEQYF. In DNA form, the CDR3 reads TGTGCCAGCAGAGTTTTCCGGGACAGAGCCGAGCAGTACTTC.

The chain recombines TRBV5-5 with TRBJ2-7; 11 nucleotides align to TRBD1. Germline assignment: CDR1 SGHKS and CDR2 YYEKEE (reference sequence). The CDR3 has 15 residues. V trimming: 4 bases; J trimming: 6 bases; junction bases outside the gene matches: 9. The chain's CDR3 is CASSILSGTGGEQYF. CDR3 nucleotide sequence: TGTGCCAGCAGCATACTTTCCGGGACAGGGGGCGAGCAGTACTTC.

This chain uses TRBV29-1 with TRBJ2-3; D is possibly TRBD2 (5 bases). CDR1 is SQVTM, CDR2 ANQGSEA, per germline. V lost 8 bases, J lost 4 bases, and 13 bases lay in between. The CDR3 is 12 residues long. The CDR3 DNA follows: TGCAGCCTCAGGAGGACGGCAGATACGCAGTATTTT. Translation: CSLRRTADTQYF.

The CDR3 bases are TGTGCCAGCAGCCTAACTAGCGGGGTCACCGGGGAGCTGTTTTTT. This sequence encodes CASSLTSGVTGELFF. The chain uses TRBV9 and TRBJ2-2; 10 bases are shared with TRBD2. From germline, CDR1 is SGDLS and CDR2 YYNGEE. V lost 4 bases to trimming and J lost 4 bases; unmatched junction nucleotides: 4. The length of the CDR3 is 15 residues. The full variable domain, its missing parts supplied by reference TRBV9 and TRBJ2-2, is DSGVTQTPKHLITATGQRVTLRCSPRSGDLSVYWYQQSLDQGLQFLIQYYNGEERAKGNILERFSAQQFPDLHSELNLSSLELGDSALYFCASSLTSGVTGELFFGEGSRLTVL.

This chain connects TRBV7-9 to TRBJ2-3; D is uncertain. The V and J ends lost 1 base and 7 bases respectively, with 6 bases between them. Germline V gene sequence: CDR1 SEHNR, CDR2 FQNEAQ (reference sequence). The CDR3 runs 12 residues. CDR3 loop: CASSLDLYTQYF. Here the CDR3 DNA reads TGTGCCAGCAGCTTAGATCTCTATACGCAGTATTTT.

The V gene is TRBV18, the J gene TRBJ2-5; 7 positions agree with TRBD1. Trimming at V came to 3 bases and at J to 3 bases, leaving 4 bases not matched to a gene. The length of the CDR3 is 14 residues. Germline values: CDR1 KGHSH, CDR2 LQKENI. In DNA form, the CDR3 reads TGTGCCAGCTCACCCCTAGACAGGGAAGAGACCCAGTACTTC. This codes for CASSPLDREETQYF.

CDR3 nucleotide sequence: TGTGCCAGCAGCTTAACTAACACTGAAGCTTTCTTT. It is translated as CASSLTNTEAFF. V and J are TRBV7-2 and TRBJ1-1; D is uncertain. The CDR3 consists of 12 residues. Germline CDR1 and CDR2: SGHTA and FQGNSA. The V gene lost 2 bases and the J gene lost 2 bases, with 3 bases spanning the gap.

This sequence joins TRBV19 and TRBJ1-1; 7 bases agree with TRBD1. CDR1 is LNHDA and CDR2 is SQIVND in the germline V gene (reference sequence). The CDR3 runs to 13 residues. Trimming at V came to 1 base and at J to 5 bases, leaving 1 base not matched to a gene. DNA of the CDR3: TGTGCCAGTAGTATAGCCAGGGGGACTGAAGCTTTCTTT. This translates into CASSIARGTEAFF.

The CDR3 coding sequence is TGTGCCAGCAGCCAAGGCGGGGGACCGGGGGAGCAGTACTTC. It codes for CASSQGGGPGEQYF. The chain couples TRBV4-2 to TRBJ2-7, with 7 bases aligning to TRBD2. J was trimmed by 7 bases and V by 1 base; bases with no gene match: 7. The CDR3 contains 14 residues. Germline V lookup: CDR1 LGHNA, CDR2 YNFKEQ.

V gene TRBV11-3 combines with J gene TRBJ1-2; a weak D match, TRBD1 (6 bases). Germline V CDR1 and CDR2: SGHNT, YENEEA. Trimming took off 5 bases at V and 4 bases at J, with 17 bases between the two ends. This CDR3 comprises 15 residues. The CDR3 is CASSVGSGAGYGYTF. DNA of the CDR3: TGTGCCAGCAGCGTCGGGTCGGGGGCTGGCTATGGCTACACCTTC.